This passage covers 4 T cell receptor beta chains from one sample sequenced in a study of blood T cell repertoires in COVID-19. TCRdb's copy holds only in-frame clones and misses some; the assay was immunoSEQ multiplex PCR. The table lists around 130,000 clones, around 87% of them singletons. The sample was peripheral blood. These TCRs come from a woman aged 45 to 65 who had recovered from COVID-19.

V usage is TRBV7-9 and J usage is TRBJ1-6, with a possible D match to TRBD1 (6 bases). V was pared by 1 base and J by 8 bases, with 15 bases between. Germline CDR1 and CDR2: SEHNR and FQNEAQ (reference sequence). The CDR3 is made up of 16 amino acids. The CDR3 bases are TGTGCCAGCAGCTTAGGCGGGGGCCTTGGGGATTCACCCCTCCACTTT. Amino acid sequence: CASSLGGGLGDSPLHF.

The chain links TRBV27 to TRBJ1-2; no definite D call. With 1 base removed from V and 2 bases from J, the gap between germline ends came to 5 bases. The length of the CDR3 is 13 residues. In germline, CDR1 is MNHEY, CDR2 SMNVEV (reference sequence). DNA for the CDR3: TGTGCCAGCAGTTTATTGGGCAACTATGGCTACACCTTC. As protein: CASSLLGNYGYTF.

This chain connects TRBV11-1 to TRBJ2-7, with D unresolved. The CDR3 consists of 13 residues. The germline V gene has CDR1 SGHAT and CDR2 FQDESV (reference sequence). The V end lost 1 base, the J end lost 5 bases, and 9 bases lay between the germline ends. DNA for the CDR3: TGTGCCAGCAGCTTAGGGCTCTTTGACGAGCAGTACTTC. It yields the protein CASSLGLFDEQYF.

The table lists this clone with many counts. The V and J genes are TRBV6-1 and TRBJ1-2, with unresolved D. This CDR3 is 13 amino acids long. Trimming left V 2 bases short and J 4 bases short, with 8 bases between. Germline V CDR1 and CDR2: MNHNS, SASEGT. CDR3 DNA sequence: TGTGCCAGCAGTGAATCGGTCGGCTATGGCTACACCTTC. Its protein product is CASSESVGYGYTF.